This T cell receptor beta chain stems from a study of CD8 T cells in Susac syndrome. About the research overall: Among sequenced Susac syndrome patients, six had active disease and under ten were in remission.

With random hexamers, roughly 0.45 to 1 ug RNA was reverse transcribed. The authors amplified TCR beta CDR3 across 54 Vbeta and 13 Jbeta using immunoSEQ multiplex PCR. TCRdb fed the immunoSEQ multiplex PCR reads into MiXCR, producing one record per CDR3 protein. The sample gives more than 110,000 distinct CDR3 sequences, approximately 95% of which show up once; more than 0.11% is in the top ten. Negative isolation was applied to CD8+ and CD4+ T cells, and FACS enrichment was applied to TEMRA cells. CDR1 and CDR2 (germline): SGHRS, YFSETQ. The CDR3 totals 14 residues. Trimming took 5 bases from V and 2 from J, leaving 14 bases between them.

The sequencing input was CD4+ T cells from PBMCs. The receptor comes from a human donor with Susac syndrome. The chain combines TRBV5-1 with TRBJ2-7; D is perhaps TRBD1 (6 bases). CDR3 DNA sequence: TGCGCCAGCAGTCAGGACAGTTCCACCTACGAGCAGTACTTC. Translation gives CASSQDSSTYEQYF.